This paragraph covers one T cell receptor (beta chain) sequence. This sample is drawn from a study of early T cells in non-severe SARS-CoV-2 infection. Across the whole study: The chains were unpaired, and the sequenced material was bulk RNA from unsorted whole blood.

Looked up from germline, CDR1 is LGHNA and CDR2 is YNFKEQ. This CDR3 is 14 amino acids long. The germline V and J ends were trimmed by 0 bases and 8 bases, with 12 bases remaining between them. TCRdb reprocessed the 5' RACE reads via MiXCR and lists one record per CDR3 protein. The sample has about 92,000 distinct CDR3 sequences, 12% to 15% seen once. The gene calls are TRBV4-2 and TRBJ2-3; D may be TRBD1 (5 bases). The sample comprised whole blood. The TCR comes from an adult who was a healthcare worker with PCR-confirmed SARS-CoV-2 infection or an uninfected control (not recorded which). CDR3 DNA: TGTGCCAGCAGCCAAGAAGGCCTCAGGGCTACGCAGTATTTT. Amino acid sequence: CASSQEGLRATQYF.